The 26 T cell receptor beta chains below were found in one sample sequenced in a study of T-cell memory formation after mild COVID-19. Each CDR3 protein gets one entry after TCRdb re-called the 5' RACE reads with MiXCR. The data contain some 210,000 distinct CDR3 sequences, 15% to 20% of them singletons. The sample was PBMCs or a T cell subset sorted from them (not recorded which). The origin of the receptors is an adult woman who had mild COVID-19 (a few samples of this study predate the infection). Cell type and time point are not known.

The CDR3 is CASSPIGVGNTEAFF. CDR3 in DNA: TGTGCCAGCTCACCAATCGGGGTGGGGAACACTGAAGCTTTCTTT. V is TRBV18 and J is TRBJ1-1; D gene ambiguous. The CDR3 runs 15 residues. Germline V gene lookup returns CDR1 KGHSH and CDR2 LQKENI. Trimming took 2 bases from V and 1 from J, leaving 11 bases between them.

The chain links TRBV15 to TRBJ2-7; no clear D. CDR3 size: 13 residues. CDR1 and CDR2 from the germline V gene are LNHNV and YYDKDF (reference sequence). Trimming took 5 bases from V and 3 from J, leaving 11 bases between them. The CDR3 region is CATSSYESYEQYF. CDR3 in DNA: TGTGCCACCAGCTCCTACGAGAGCTACGAGCAGTACTTC. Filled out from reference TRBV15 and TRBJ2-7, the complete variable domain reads DAMVIQNPRYQVTQFGKPVTLSCSQTLNHNVMYWYQQKSSQAPKLLFHYYDKDFNNEADTPDNFQSRRPNTSFCFLDIRSPGLGDTAMYLCATSSYESYEQYFGPGTRLTVT.

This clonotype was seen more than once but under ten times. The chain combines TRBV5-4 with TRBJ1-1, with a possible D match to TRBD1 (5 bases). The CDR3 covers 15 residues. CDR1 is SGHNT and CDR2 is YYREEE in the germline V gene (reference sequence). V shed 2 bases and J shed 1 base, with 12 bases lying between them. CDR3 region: CASSFFQGRNTEAFF. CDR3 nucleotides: TGTGCCAGCAGCTTTTTCCAGGGCCGGAACACTGAAGCTTTCTTT.

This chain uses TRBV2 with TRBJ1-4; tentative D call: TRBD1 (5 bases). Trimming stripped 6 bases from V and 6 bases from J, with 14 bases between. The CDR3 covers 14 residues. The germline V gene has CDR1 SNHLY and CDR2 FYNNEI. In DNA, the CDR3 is TGTGCCAGCAGAGTCGGGACGGCTGATGAAAAACTGTTTTTT. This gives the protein CASRVGTADEKLFF. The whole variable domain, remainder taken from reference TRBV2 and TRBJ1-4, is EPEVTQTPSHQVTQMGQEVILRCVPISNHLYFYWYRQILGQKVEFLVSFYNNEISEKSEIFDDQFSVERPDGSNFTLKIRSTKLEDSAMYFCASRVGTADEKLFFGSGTQLSVL.

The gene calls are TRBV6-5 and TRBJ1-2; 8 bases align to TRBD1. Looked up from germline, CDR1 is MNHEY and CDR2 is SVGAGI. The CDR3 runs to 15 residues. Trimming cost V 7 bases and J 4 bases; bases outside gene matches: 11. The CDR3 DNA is TGTGCCAGCATCGATCAACAGGGGGGTGCCTATGGCTACACCTTC. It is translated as CASIDQQGGAYGYTF.

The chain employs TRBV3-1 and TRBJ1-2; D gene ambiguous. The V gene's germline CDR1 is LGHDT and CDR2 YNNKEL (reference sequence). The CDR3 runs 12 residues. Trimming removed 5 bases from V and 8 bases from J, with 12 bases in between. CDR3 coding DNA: TGTGCCAGCAGCACGCTGTTGGGGGGCTACACCTTC. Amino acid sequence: CASSTLLGGYTF.

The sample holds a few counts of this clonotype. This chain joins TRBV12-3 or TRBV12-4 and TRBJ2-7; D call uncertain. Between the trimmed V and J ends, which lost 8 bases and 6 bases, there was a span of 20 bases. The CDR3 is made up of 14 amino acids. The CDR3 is CASSTLPRSREQYF. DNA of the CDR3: TGTGCCAGCTCAACACTGCCCCGTAGCCGCGAGCAGTACTTC.

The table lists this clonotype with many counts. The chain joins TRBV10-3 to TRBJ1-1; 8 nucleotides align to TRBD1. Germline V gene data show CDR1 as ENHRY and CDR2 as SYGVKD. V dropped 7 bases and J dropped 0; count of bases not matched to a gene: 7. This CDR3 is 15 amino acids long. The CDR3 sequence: CAINAGQAMNTEAFF. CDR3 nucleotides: TGTGCCATCAATGCGGGACAGGCCATGAACACTGAAGCTTTCTTT.

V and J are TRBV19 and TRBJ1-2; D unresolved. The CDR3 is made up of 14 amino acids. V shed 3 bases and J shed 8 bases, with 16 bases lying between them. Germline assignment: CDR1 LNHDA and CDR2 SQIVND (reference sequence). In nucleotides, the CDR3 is TGTGCCAGTAGTATCGTAGGTATAGACCACGGCTACACCTTC. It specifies CASSIVGIDHGYTF. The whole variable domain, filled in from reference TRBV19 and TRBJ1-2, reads DGGITQSPKYLFRKEGQNVTLSCEQNLNHDAMYWYRQDPGQGLRLIYYSQIVNDFQKGDIAEGYSVSREKKESFPLTVTSAQKNPTAFYLCASSIVGIDHGYTFGSGTRLTVV.

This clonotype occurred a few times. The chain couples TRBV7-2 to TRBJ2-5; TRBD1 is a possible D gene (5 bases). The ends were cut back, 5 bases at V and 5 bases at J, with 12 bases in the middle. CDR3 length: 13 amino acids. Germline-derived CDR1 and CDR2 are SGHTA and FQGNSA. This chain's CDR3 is CASSIQATETQYF. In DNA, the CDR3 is TGTGCCAGCAGCATACAGGCGACGGAGACCCAGTACTTC.

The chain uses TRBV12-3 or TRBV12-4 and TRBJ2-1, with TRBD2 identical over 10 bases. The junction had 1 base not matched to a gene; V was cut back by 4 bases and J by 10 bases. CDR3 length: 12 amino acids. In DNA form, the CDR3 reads TGTGCCAGCAGTTGGGGACTAGCGGAGCAGTTCTTC. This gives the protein CASSWGLAEQFF.

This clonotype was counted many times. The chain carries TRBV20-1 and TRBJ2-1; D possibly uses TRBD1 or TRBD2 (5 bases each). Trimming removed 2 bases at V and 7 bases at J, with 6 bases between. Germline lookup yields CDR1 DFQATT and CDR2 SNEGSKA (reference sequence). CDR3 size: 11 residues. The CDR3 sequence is CSARWGNEQFF. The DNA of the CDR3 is TGCAGTGCTAGATGGGGGAATGAGCAGTTCTTC.

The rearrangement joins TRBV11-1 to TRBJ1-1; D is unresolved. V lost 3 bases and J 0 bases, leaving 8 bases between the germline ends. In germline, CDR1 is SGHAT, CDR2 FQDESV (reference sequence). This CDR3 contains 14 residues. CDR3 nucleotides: TGTGCCAGCAGCTTGAGGAGATTGAACACTGAAGCTTTCTTT. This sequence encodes CASSLRRLNTEAFF.

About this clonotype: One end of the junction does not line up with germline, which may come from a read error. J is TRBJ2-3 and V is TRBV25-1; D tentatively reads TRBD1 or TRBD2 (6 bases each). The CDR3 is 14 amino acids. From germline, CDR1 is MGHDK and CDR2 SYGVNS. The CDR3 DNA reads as TGTGCCAGCAGTGAAGGAGGGGGAGATGATACGCAGTTTTTT. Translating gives CASSEGGGDDTQFF.

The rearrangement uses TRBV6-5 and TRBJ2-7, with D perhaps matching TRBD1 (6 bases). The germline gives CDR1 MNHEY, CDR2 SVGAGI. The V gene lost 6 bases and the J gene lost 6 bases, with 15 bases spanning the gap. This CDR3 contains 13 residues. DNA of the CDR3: TGTGCCAGCAGATCCTACAGGGAAGGCGAGCAGTACTTC. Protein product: CASRSYREGEQYF.

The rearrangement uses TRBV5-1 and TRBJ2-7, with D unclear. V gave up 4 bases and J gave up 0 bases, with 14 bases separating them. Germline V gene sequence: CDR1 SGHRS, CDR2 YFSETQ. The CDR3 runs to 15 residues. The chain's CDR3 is CASSAWGDPSYEQYF. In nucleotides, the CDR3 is TGCGCCAGCAGCGCCTGGGGTGATCCCTCCTACGAGCAGTACTTC.

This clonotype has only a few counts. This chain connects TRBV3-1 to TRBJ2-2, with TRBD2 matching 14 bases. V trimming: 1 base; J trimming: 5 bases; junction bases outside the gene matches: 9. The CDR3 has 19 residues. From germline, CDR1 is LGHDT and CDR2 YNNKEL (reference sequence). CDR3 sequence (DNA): TGTGCCAGCAGCCAAGCACCGGGACTAGCGGGAGTAGGGACCGGGGAGCTGTTTTTT. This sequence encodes CASSQAPGLAGVGTGELFF.

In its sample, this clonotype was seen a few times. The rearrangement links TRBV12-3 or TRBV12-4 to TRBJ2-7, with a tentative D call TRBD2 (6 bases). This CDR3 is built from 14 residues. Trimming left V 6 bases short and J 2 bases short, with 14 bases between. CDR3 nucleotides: TGTGCCAGCAGACTAGGGGAGGCGGCCTACGAGCAGTACTTC. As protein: CASRLGEAAYEQYF.

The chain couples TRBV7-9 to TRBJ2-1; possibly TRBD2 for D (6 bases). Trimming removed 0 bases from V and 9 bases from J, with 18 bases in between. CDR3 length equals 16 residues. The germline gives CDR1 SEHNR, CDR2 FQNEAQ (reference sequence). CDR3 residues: CASSLALPLGGSEQFF. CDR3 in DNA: TGTGCCAGCAGCTTAGCGTTGCCCCTCGGGGGTAGTGAGCAGTTCTTC. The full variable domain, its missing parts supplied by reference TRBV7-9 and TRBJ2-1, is DTGVSQNPRHKITKRGQNVTFRCDPISEHNRLYWYRQTLGQGPEFLTYFQNEAQLEKSRLLSDRFSAERPKGSFSTLEIQRTEQGDSAMYLCASSLALPLGGSEQFFGPGTRLTVL.

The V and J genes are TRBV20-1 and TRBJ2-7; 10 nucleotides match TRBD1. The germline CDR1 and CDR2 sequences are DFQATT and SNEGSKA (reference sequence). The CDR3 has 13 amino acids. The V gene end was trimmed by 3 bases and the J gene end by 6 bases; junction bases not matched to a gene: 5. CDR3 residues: CSASGQGDGEQYF. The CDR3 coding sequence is TGCAGTGCTAGTGGACAGGGGGACGGCGAGCAGTACTTC.

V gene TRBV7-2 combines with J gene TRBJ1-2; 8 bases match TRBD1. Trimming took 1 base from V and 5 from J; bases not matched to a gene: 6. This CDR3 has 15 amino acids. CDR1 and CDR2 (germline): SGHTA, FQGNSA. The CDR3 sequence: CASSLVTGGTYGYTF. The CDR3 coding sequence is TGTGCCAGCAGCTTAGTAACAGGGGGGACTTATGGCTACACCTTC.

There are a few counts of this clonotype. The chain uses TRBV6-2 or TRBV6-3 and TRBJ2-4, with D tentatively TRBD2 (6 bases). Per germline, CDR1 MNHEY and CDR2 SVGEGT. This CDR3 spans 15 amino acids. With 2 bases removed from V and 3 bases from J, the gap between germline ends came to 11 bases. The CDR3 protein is CASSYGGVDKNIQYF. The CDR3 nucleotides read TGTGCCAGCAGTTACGGCGGGGTAGACAAAAACATTCAGTACTTC.

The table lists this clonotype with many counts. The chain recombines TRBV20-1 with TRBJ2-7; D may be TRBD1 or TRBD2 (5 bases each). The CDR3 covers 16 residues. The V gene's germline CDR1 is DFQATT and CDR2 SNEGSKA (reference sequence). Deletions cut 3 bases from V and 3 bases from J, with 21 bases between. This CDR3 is CSASLGGRASGYEQYF. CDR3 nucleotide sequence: TGCAGTGCTAGTCTTGGGGGTAGGGCCAGCGGCTACGAGCAGTACTTC.

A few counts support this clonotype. CDR3 protein: CASSPELGGSGELFF. CDR3 coding DNA: TGCGCCAGCAGCCCCGAACTGGGGGGCTCCGGGGAGCTGTTTTTT. The chain couples TRBV5-1 to TRBJ2-2; D may match TRBD1 or TRBD2 (6 bases each). The germline V gene encodes CDR1 SGHRS and CDR2 YFSETQ. The CDR3 is 15 amino acids. The V and J ends lost 4 bases and 6 bases respectively, with 16 bases between them.

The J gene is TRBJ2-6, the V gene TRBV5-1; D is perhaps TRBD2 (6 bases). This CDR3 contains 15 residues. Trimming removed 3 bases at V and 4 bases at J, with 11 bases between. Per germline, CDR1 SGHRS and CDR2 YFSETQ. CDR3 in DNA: TGCGCCAGCAGCTCCTCCGGGGGAGGGGCCAACGTCCTGACTTTC. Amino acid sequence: CASSSSGGGANVLTF. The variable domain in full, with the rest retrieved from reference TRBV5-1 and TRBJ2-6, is KAGVTQTPRYLIKTRGQQVTLSCSPISGHRSVSWYQQTPGQGLQFLFEYFSETQRNKGNFPGRFSGRQFSNSRSEMNVSTLELGDSALYLCASSSSGGGANVLTFGAGSRLTVL.

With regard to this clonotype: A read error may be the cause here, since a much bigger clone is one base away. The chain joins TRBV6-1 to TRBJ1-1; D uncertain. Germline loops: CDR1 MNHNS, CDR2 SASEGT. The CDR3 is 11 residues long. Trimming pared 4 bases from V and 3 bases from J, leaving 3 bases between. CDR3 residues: CASSVDTEAFF. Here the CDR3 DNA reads TGTGCCAGCAGTGTAGACACTGAAGCTTTCTTT.